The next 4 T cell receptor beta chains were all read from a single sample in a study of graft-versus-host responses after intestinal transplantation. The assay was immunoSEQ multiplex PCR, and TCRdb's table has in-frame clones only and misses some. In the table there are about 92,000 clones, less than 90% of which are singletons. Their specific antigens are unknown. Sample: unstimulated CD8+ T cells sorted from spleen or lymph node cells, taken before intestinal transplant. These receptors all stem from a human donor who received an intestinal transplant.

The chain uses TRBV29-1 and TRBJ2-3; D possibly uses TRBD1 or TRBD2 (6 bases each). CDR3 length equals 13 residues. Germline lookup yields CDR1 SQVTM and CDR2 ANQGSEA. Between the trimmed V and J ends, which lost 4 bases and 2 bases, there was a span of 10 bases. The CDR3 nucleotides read TGCAGCGTTGGCGGGGACAACACAGATACGCAGTATTTT. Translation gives CSVGGDNTDTQYF.

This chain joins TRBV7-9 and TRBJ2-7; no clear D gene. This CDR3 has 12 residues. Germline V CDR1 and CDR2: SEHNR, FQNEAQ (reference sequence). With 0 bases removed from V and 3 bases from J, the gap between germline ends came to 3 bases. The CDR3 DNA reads TGTGCCAGCAGCTTAGCGTACTACGAGCAGTACTTC. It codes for CASSLAYYEQYF.

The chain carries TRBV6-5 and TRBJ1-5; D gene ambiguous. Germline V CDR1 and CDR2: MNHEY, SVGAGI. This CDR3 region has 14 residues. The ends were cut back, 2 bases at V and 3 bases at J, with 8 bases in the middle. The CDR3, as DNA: TGTGCCAGCAGTTACACGCAGAACAATCAGCCCCAGCATTTT. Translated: CASSYTQNNQPQHF.

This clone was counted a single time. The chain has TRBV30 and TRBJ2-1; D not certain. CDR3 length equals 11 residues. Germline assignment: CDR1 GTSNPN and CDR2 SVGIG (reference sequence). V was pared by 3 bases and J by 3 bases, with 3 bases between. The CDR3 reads CAWRLYNEQFF. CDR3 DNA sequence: TGTGCCTGGAGGCTCTACAATGAGCAGTTCTTC.